This T cell receptor beta chain comes out of a study of blood T cell repertoires in COVID-19. V shed 5 bases and J shed 2 bases, with 9 bases lying between them. The CDR3 has 13 amino acids. Germline CDR1 MNHEY, CDR2 SMNVEV (reference sequence). Sequenced by immunoSEQ multiplex PCR; TCRdb stores in-frame clones only, minus some. Counted here are roughly 330,000 clones, 70% to 90% occurring once; the ten biggest clones make up about 5.4%. This TCR was recovered from a young woman who had recovered from COVID-19. The rearrangement links TRBV27 to TRBJ1-2, with a possible D match to TRBD1 (5 bases). Sequenced: PBMCs or T cells enriched from blood (not recorded which). CDR3 region: CASSTQENYGYTF. For the CDR3, the DNA is TGTGCCAGCAGTACACAGGAAAACTATGGCTACACCTTC.